Listed below are T cell receptor beta chains from one sample, sequenced in a study of blood T cell repertoires in COVID-19. Profiled with immunoSEQ multiplex PCR; TCRdb holds only in-frame clones, not every one. Here the sample spans over 300,000 clones, roughly 90% being singletons. Sequencing input: peripheral blood. The receptors shown here come from a young man who had recovered from COVID-19. Both conserved end residues are part of each CDR3. D genes are given only for firm matches. For some rows the clone size is stated as once, few or many, or as a class when expanded; others skip it.

D,V,J,size,CDR3,DNA
.,TRBV10-3,TRBJ1-2,few,CAIDSGTPLVRYTF,TGTGCCATTGACTCCGGGACTCCTCTTGTCCGCTACACCTTC
TRBD1,TRBV6-5,TRBJ1-1,.,CASSYSQGSTEAFF,TGTGCCAGCAGTTACTCACAGGGGAGCACTGAAGCTTTCTTT
.,TRBV9,TRBJ2-1,.,CASSVAPVYNEQFF,TGTGCCAGCAGCGTAGCACCGGTCTACAATGAGCAGTTCTTC
TRBD1,TRBV4-3,TRBJ2-2,.,CASSPTTGENTGELFF,TGCGCCAGCAGCCCGACAACAGGGGAGAACACCGGGGAGCTGTTTTTT
.,TRBV18,TRBJ2-1,.,CASSPDLAFEQFF,TGTGCCAGCTCACCAGATTTGGCATTTGAGCAGTTCTTC
TRBD1,TRBV6-5,TRBJ2-7,.,CATRDRGPYEQYF,TGTGCCACCCGCGACAGGGGGCCCTACGAGCAGTACTTC
.,TRBV19,TRBJ1-5,.,CASSIEGAGNQPQHF,TGTGCCAGTAGTATAGAAGGGGCCGGCAATCAGCCCCAGCATTTT
.,TRBV10-3,TRBJ2-1,once,CAIRDISYNEQFF,TGTGCCATCAGGGACATTTCCTACAATGAGCAGTTCTTC
.,TRBV7-3,TRBJ1-6,.,CASSLPAGVLHF,TGTGCCAGCAGCTTACCGGCCGGGGTTCTCCACTTT
.,TRBV10-3,TRBJ1-5,.,CAIGLGTLNQPQHF,TGTGCCATCGGACTAGGGACACTCAATCAGCCCCAGCATTTT
TRBD1,TRBV7-3,TRBJ2-2,.,CASSKGTGNGELFF,TGTGCCAGCAGCAAGGGGACAGGGAACGGGGAGCTGTTTTTT
.,TRBV12-5,TRBJ1-1,.,CASGLVQSNTEAFF,TGTGCTAGTGGTTTGGTACAGTCTAACACTGAAGCTTTCTTT
TRBD1,TRBV2,TRBJ1-1,.,CASRGQGGGGEAFF,TGTGCCAGCAGGGGACAGGGAGGAGGAGGGGAAGCTTTCTTT
.,TRBV29-1,TRBJ1-2,.,CSVVQTYGYTF,TGCAGCGTTGTACAGACGTATGGCTACACCTTC
TRBD1,TRBV18,TRBJ2-2,.,CASSTQGQGATGELFF,TGTGCCAGCTCAACACAAGGACAGGGGGCCACCGGGGAGCTGTTTTTT
TRBD1,TRBV5-1,TRBJ2-7,.,CASSLAVLDRGNYEQYF,TGCGCCAGCAGCTTAGCTGTCCTGGACAGGGGAAACTACGAGCAGTACTTC
TRBD2,TRBV4-1,TRBJ2-3,.,CASSQVPGLAGVADTQYF,TGCGCCAGCAGCCAAGTACCGGGACTAGCGGGAGTAGCAGATACGCAGTATTTT
.,TRBV7-8,TRBJ2-1,.,CASSSQSSYNEQFF,TGTGCCAGCAGCTCACAGAGCTCCTACAATGAGCAGTTCTTC
.,TRBV7-2,TRBJ2-3,.,CASSLAGARSTDTQYF,TGTGCCAGCAGTCTAGCAGGGGCAAGAAGCACAGATACGCAGTATTTT
TRBD2,TRBV5-1,TRBJ2-1,.,CASSLSLAGAVSYNEQFF,TGCGCCAGCAGCTTGTCACTAGCGGGAGCCGTGTCCTACAATGAGCAGTTCTTC
.,TRBV3-1/TRBV3-2,TRBJ1-6,.,CASSQGADSYNSPLHF,TGTGCCAGCAGCCAAGGGGCCGACTCCTATAATTCACCCCTCCACTTT
.,TRBV18,TRBJ1-1,.,CASSSQGPGIYTEAFF,TGTGCCAGCTCCTCCCAAGGGCCCGGGATTTACACTGAAGCTTTCTTT
TRBD1,TRBV27,TRBJ2-7,.,CASSWDRGNNEQYF,TGTGCCAGCAGTTGGGACAGGGGTAATAACGAGCAGTACTTC
TRBD2,TRBV10-3,TRBJ2-1,.,CAISGKPGLYDNEQFF,TGTGCCATCAGTGGGAAACCGGGACTATATGACAATGAGCAGTTCTTC
.,TRBV7-7,TRBJ2-5,.,CASSLGQGETQYF,TGTGCTAGCAGCTTAGGGCAGGGAGAGACCCAGTACTTC
.,TRBV11-2,TRBJ1-5,.,CASSPNLGGNQPQHF,TGTGCCAGCAGCCCCAACCTGGGCGGCAATCAGCCCCAGCATTTT
TRBD2,TRBV4-2,TRBJ2-5,.,CASSQAHLAGGQETQYF,TGTGCCAGCAGCCAAGCACACCTAGCGGGAGGGCAAGAGACCCAGTACTTC
.,TRBV7-9,TRBJ1-2,.,CASSPARAYGYTF,TGTGCCAGCAGCCCCGCGAGGGCATATGGCTACACCTTC
TRBD1,TRBV5-8,TRBJ2-5,once,CASSLGTGGVETQYF,TGTGCCAGCAGCCTAGGGACAGGGGGCGTTGAGACCCAGTACTTC
TRBD2,TRBV5-4,TRBJ2-7,.,CASSFHSGALGEQYF,TGTGCCAGCAGCTTCCATAGCGGGGCTTTGGGCGAGCAGTACTTC
.,TRBV7-2,TRBJ1-1,few,CASSLERGTEAFF,TGTGCCAGCAGCTTAGAACGGGGTACTGAAGCTTTCTTT
TRBD2,TRBV19,TRBJ2-1,.,CASSIGTRNEQFF,TGTGCCAGTAGTATAGGGACTAGGAATGAGCAGTTCTTC
TRBD1,TRBV6-6,TRBJ1-5,few,CASSYWDSSNQPQHF,TGTGCCAGCAGTTACTGGGACAGTAGCAATCAGCCCCAGCATTTT